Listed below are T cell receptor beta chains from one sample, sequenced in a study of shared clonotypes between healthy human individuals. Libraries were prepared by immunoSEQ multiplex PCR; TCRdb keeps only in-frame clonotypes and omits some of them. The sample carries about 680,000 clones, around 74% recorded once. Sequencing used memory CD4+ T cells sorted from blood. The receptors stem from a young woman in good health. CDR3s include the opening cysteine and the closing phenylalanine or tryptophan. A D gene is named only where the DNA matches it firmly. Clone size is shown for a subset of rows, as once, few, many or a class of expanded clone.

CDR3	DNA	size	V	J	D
CASSPDIGQETQYF	TGTGCCAGCAGCCCTGATATTGGGCAAGAGACCCAGTACTTC	-	TRBV7-6	TRBJ2-5	-
CASSRYSGINQETQYF	TGTGCCAGCAGCCGGTATAGCGGGATAAATCAAGAGACCCAGTACTTC	-	TRBV14	TRBJ2-5	TRBD2
CAISDGLALETQYF	TGTGCCATCAGTGACGGACTAGCGTTAGAGACCCAGTACTTC	-	TRBV10-3	TRBJ2-5	TRBD2
CASSTSWNEQYF	TGTGCCAGCTCCACGAGCTGGAACGAGCAGTACTTC	-	TRBV7-9	TRBJ2-7	-
CASSSYRNTEAFF	TGTGCCAGCAGCTCCTACAGGAACACTGAAGCTTTCTTT	few	TRBV7-2	TRBJ1-1	-
CASSFSRGYEQYF	TGTGCCAGCAGCTTCAGCAGGGGGTACGAGCAGTACTTC	-	TRBV7-2	TRBJ2-7	TRBD1
CASSLGAAGAEKLFF	TGTGCCAGCAGCTTGGGCGCGGCAGGGGCTGAAAAACTGTTTTTT	-	TRBV5-6	TRBJ1-4	-
CASSRSGSEAFF	TGTGCCAGCAGCAGGTCAGGGTCTGAAGCTTTCTTT	few	TRBV5-4	TRBJ1-1	-
CASRLVERTPHEQYF	TGTGCAAGTCGCTTAGTTGAGAGGACCCCCCACGAGCAGTACTTC	-	TRBV12-2	TRBJ2-7	-
CASSPRPQQGVANTGELFF	TGTGCCAGCAGCCCCAGGCCACAACAGGGGGTTGCGAACACCGGGGAGCTGTTTTTT	-	TRBV6-4	TRBJ2-2	TRBD1
CASSRSSGANVLTF	TGTGCCAGCAGTCGCAGCTCTGGGGCCAACGTCCTGACTTTC	-	TRBV6-5	TRBJ2-6	-
CASSRASGTSGSRRSTDTQYF	TGCGCCAGCAGCCGGGCATCCGGGACTAGCGGGAGTAGGAGAAGCACAGATACGCAGTATTTT	-	TRBV4-1	TRBJ2-3	TRBD2
CASSADGGCTF	TGTGCCAGCAGTGCGGACGGCGGGTGCACCTTC	few	TRBV2	TRBJ1-2	-
CASSLGRGQETQYF	TGCGCCAGCAGCTTGGGAAGGGGGCAAGAGACCCAGTACTTC	-	TRBV5-1	TRBJ2-5	-
CASSLTQGYTYEQYF	TGTGCCAGCAGTCTTACCCAGGGGTATACCTACGAGCAGTACTTC	few	TRBV6-5	TRBJ2-7	-
CASKEQYTEAFF	TGTGCCAGTAAGGAGCAGTACACTGAAGCTTTCTTT	-	TRBV19	TRBJ1-1	-
CAWSNRGGSEETQYF	TGTGCCTGGAGCAATCGGGGGGGATCTGAGGAGACCCAGTACTTC	-	TRBV30	TRBJ2-5	TRBD2
CASSFSGIGNQPQHF	TGTGCCAGCAGTTTTTCAGGGATCGGCAATCAGCCCCAGCATTTT	few	TRBV28	TRBJ1-5	-
CASSGRAGTNTEAFF	TGTGCCAGCAGCGGTCGAGCGGGGACGAACACTGAAGCTTTCTTT	-	TRBV25-1	TRBJ1-1	-
CASSLGPADTQYF	TGTGCCAGCAGCCTCGGACCGGCGGATACGCAGTATTTT	-	TRBV7-6	TRBJ2-3	-
CASSQEPSNTDTQYF	TGTGCCAGCAGCCAAGAACCCTCCAACACAGATACGCAGTATTTT	-	TRBV4-2	TRBJ2-3	-
CASSLNTGAGETQYF	TGTGCCAGCAGCTTAAACACGGGAGCGGGTGAGACCCAGTACTTC	-	TRBV11-3	TRBJ2-5	-
CASGTAAGGYTF	TGTGCCAGCGGGACGGCAGCGGGTGGCTACACCTTC	once	TRBV2	TRBJ1-2	-
CASSLLGAAKNIQYF	TGTGCCAGCAGTTTACTGGGAGCGGCGAAAAACATTCAGTACTTC	-	TRBV28	TRBJ2-4	-
CASLTSGTYTQYF	TGTGCCAGCCTGACTAGCGGGACCTATACGCAGTATTTT	-	TRBV6-1	TRBJ2-3	TRBD2